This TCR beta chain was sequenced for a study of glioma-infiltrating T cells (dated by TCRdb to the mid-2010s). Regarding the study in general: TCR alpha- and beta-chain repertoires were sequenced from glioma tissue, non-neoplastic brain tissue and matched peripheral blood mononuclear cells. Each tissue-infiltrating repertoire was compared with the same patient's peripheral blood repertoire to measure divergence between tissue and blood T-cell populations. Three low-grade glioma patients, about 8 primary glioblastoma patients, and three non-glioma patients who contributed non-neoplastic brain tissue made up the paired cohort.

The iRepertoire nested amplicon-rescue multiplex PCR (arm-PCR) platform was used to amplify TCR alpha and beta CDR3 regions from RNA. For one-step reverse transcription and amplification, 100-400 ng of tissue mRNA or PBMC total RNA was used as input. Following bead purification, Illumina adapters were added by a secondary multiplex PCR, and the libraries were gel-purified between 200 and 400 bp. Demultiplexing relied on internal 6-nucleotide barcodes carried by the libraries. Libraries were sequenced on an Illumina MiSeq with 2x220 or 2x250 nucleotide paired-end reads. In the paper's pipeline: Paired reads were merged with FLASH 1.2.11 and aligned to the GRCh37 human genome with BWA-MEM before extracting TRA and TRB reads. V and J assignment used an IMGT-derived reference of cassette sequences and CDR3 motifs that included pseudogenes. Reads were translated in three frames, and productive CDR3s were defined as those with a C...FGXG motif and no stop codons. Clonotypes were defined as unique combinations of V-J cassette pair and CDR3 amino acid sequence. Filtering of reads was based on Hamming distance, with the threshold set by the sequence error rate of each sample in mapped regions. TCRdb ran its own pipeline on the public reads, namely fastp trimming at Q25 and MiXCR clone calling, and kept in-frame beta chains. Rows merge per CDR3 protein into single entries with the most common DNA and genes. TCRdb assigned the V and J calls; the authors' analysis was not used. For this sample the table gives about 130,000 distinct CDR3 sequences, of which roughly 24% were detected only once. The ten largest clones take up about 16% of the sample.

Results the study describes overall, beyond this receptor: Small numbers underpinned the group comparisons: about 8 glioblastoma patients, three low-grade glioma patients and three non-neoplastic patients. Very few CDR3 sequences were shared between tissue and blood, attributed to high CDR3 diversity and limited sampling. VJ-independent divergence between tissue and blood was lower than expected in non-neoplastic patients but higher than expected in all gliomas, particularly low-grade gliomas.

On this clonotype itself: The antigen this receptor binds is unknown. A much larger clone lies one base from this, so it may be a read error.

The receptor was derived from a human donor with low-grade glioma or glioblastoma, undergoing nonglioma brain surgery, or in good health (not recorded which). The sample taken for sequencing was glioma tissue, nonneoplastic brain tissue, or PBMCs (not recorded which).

The DNA is TGTGCCAGCTCGGGTGAAAAACTGTTTTTT. It translates as CASSGEKLFF. The rearranged segments are TRBV2 and TRBJ1-4; confidence is insufficient to name the D gene. As encoded in the germline V gene, CDR1 is SNHLY while CDR2 is FYNNEI. Inclusive of the bounding cysteine and phenylalanine, the CDR3 is 10 residues long. Here the CDR3 DNA is all that survives: 30 bases in frame from base 1. Trimming removed 8 bases from V and 7 bases from J, leaving 5 bases between the germline ends.